The rows below give T cell receptor beta chains drawn from one sample of a study of T-cell reconstitution after alpha-beta-depleted transplantation in children. Via MiXCR, TCRdb re-called the PCR reads, giving one row per CDR3 protein. The data contain 700,000 to 850,000 distinct CDR3 sequences, around 17% of them singletons. The sequencing here drew on PBMCs, mostly from graft donor cells, taken 360 days after TCRalphabeta/CD19-depleted stem cell transplant. These receptors were collected from a male patient younger than 18 who had a stem cell transplant for acute lymphoblastic leukemia, so the T cells may come from the graft donor. CDR3s include the opening cysteine and the closing phenylalanine or tryptophan. The D gene is left open where the match is weak. Clone size is not always given. Where it is, it says once, few, many or a class for expanded clones.

few	TRBD2	TRBV9	TRBJ2-3	CASSAGGSGRALDTQYF	TGTGCCAGCAGCGCCGGGGGTAGCGGGAGGGCCTTAGATACGCAGTATTTT
-	-	TRBV7-9	TRBJ2-4	CASSLDTGIGKNIQYF	TGTGCCAGCAGCTTAGATACTGGGATCGGCAAAAACATTCAGTACTTC
many	-	TRBV7-2	TRBJ2-7	CASSLDEAWSSYEQYF	TGTGCCAGCAGCTTAGACGAGGCATGGAGCTCCTACGAGCAGTACTTC
many	-	TRBV10-3	TRBJ1-2	CAISSGTGYTF	TGTGCCATCAGTTCAGGGACTGGCTACACCTTC
-	-	TRBV10-3	TRBJ1-3	CAISESGVSNTIYF	TGTGCCATCAGTGAGTCTGGGGTCTCAAACACCATATATTTT
-	TRBD2	TRBV7-2	TRBJ2-3	CASSRLAGVWTDTQYF	TGTGCCAGCAGCCGTCTAGCGGGAGTGTGGACAGATACGCAGTATTTT
-	-	TRBV20-1	TRBJ1-6	CSARDRGANSPLHF	TGCAGTGCTAGAGACAGGGGCGCGAATTCACCCCTCCACTTT
-	TRBD1	TRBV5-1	TRBJ1-6	CASSPGTAYNSPLHF	TGCGCCAGCAGCCCTGGGACAGCGTATAATTCACCCCTCCACTTT
-	-	TRBV20-1	TRBJ1-2	CSAREQGYYGYTF	TGCAGTGCTAGAGAGCAGGGCTACTATGGCTACACCTTC
-	TRBD2	TRBV7-8	TRBJ2-3	CASSPIAGGPTDTQYF	TGTGCCAGCAGCCCAATAGCGGGAGGGCCCACAGATACGCAGTATTTT
-	-	TRBV11-2	TRBJ2-7	CASSLGNSAAYEQYF	TGTGCCAGCAGCTTAGGAAACAGCGCGGCCTACGAGCAGTACTTC
-	-	TRBV7-9	TRBJ1-2	CASSPKTRLANYGYTF	TGTGCCAGCAGCCCCAAGACCCGCTTAGCCAACTATGGCTACACCTTC
-	-	TRBV11-1	TRBJ1-1	CASPNHAGAGLNTEAFF	TGTGCCAGCCCCAACCACGCGGGCGCGGGATTGAACACTGAAGCTTTCTTT
few	TRBD2	TRBV28	TRBJ2-2	CASTPSRGVSRTGELFF	TGTGCCAGCACCCCTAGCCGGGGGGTATCGAGGACCGGGGAGCTGTTTTTT
-	TRBD2	TRBV9	TRBJ2-1	CASSVVLAGGNEQFF	TGTGCCAGCAGCGTAGTACTAGCGGGAGGGAATGAGCAGTTCTTC
-	-	TRBV5-1	TRBJ2-7	CASSLEGVSTYEQYF	TGCGCCAGCAGCTTGGAAGGGGTTTCTACCTACGAGCAGTACTTC
-	-	TRBV20-1	TRBJ1-5	CSAREPGRNQPQHF	TGCAGTGCTAGAGAGCCAGGCCGCAATCAGCCCCAGCATTTT
few	TRBD2	TRBV4-1	TRBJ2-5	CASSQGPLAGVRETQYF	TGCGCCAGCAGCCAAGGGCCTTTAGCGGGAGTGAGGGAGACCCAGTACTTC